This TCR beta chain emerged from a study of T cells in pancreatic ductal adenocarcinoma (dated by TCRdb to about 2017). The study in broad terms: Seeking insight into the adaptive T-cell response that arises naturally, the researchers examined how many CD8+ T cells infiltrated tumors of resected pancreatic ductal adenocarcinoma, where they sat, and what features they had, alongside the same properties of suppressive cells.

From V the trimming removes 4 bases and from J it removes 5 bases, while the gene matches leave 11 bases of the junction unaccounted for. CDR1 MGHRA and CDR2 YSYEKL were looked up in the germline V gene. Measured from the cysteine to the phenylalanine, the CDR3 is 16 residues long. The entry retains the CDR3 DNA only, 48 bases that are in frame from base 1. TCR beta CDR3 regions were amplified from genomic DNA using the immunoSEQ hsTCRB kit. An Illumina HiSeq system was used for high-throughput TRB CDR3 sequencing. The paper's data handling went like this. The immunoSEQ software was used to analyze sequencing reads, and nonproductive sequences containing premature stops or frame-shifts were removed. To calculate repertoire clonality, Shannon entropy was normalized by log2 of the number of unique productive sequences, and that value was subtracted from one. This is the immuneACCESS table as TCRdb keeps it, with only in-frame sequences that have V and J called. A part of the clones is gone; compared with another copy, unresolved V genes explain less than half, and the rest is unexplained. V and J calls plus clone size are reproduced from that table; the DNA served to infer D and trimming. Recorded for this sample are around 31,000 clones; just over 90% of them occurred a single time. The ten largest clones add up to 2.2% of the sample.

The research as a whole found: T-cell clonality showed no significant difference between tumor and blood, with a mean clonality of around 0.11 in tumors and approximately 0.072 in blood. Because inoperable disease is present at presentation in most pancreatic cancer patients, the resected cohort was biased toward the minority with early-stage disease. Tumor versus blood clonality comparisons may be biased because tumors are enriched in CD45RO+ effector rather than naive T cells, biasing toward lower diversity. More total productive templates and around 7.2-fold more unique clonotypes were found in blood samples than in tumor samples.

The pancreatic ductal adenocarcinoma patients who were selected had gone through surgery without receiving any neoadjuvant therapy. Peripheral blood was collected in heparin tubes, from which PBMCs were isolated by histopaque density gradient and cryopreserved in roughly 10% DMSO. Genomic DNA was extracted from roughly seven PBMC and under 10 flash-frozen tumor specimens using the DNeasy Blood and Tissue Kit with Proteinase K and RNase treatment. Details on this clone: The specificity of this receptor is unknown. Base qualities were left out, and no much larger clone turns up one base away.

This clonotype was obtained from a human donor with pancreatic ductal adenocarcinoma. This sequence uses TRBV4-1 and TRBJ1-2, and TRBD1 aligns with 9 junction nucleotides. Input material: PBMCs. CDR3 reads: CASSRRAGQGSYGYTF. DNA sequence: TGCGCCAGCAGCCGGAGGGCGGGACAGGGCTCATATGGCTACACCTTC.